This is a list of T cell receptor beta chains from one sample in a study of CD8+ T cells in alopecia areata. Measured with immunoSEQ multiplex PCR; TCRdb has only the in-frame clones, and not every one. The profile covers 150,000 to 200,000 clones, with 60% appearing a single time and 0.85% to 1.3% taken by the ten largest. Here the sequenced sample was CD4+ T cells sorted from blood, taken at week 24, from a patient treated with tofacitinib. The source is a human donor with alopecia areata. The CDR3 runs from the conserved cysteine through the conserved F or W. A D gene is named only where the DNA matches it firmly. Clone size is given for some rows only: seen once, a few or many times, or a class if the clone is expanded.

size | J | V | D | CDR3 | DNA
- | TRBJ1-2 | TRBV27 | TRBD1 | CASSFRPGQDGYTF | TGTGCCAGCAGTTTCCGACCGGGACAGGATGGCTACACCTTC
few | TRBJ2-2 | TRBV23-1 | - | CASSPPSGTKNTGELFF | TGCGCCAGCAGTCCCCCCTCCGGGACAAAGAACACCGGGGAGCTGTTTTTT
few | TRBJ1-6 | TRBV19 | - | CASSIAGDGYSPLHF | TGTGCCAGTAGTATAGCGGGGGACGGATATTCACCCCTCCACTTT
- | TRBJ2-1 | TRBV30 | - | CAWTGESYNEQFF | TGTGCCTGGACGGGAGAGTCCTACAATGAGCAGTTCTTC
- | TRBJ1-1 | TRBV7-2 | TRBD1 | CASSLTGAWDTEAFF | TGTGCCAGCAGCTTGACAGGGGCTTGGGACACTGAAGCTTTCTTT
once | TRBJ2-3 | TRBV5-1 | TRBD1 | CASSEGQNTDTQYF | TGCGCCAGCAGCGAGGGACAGAACACAGATACGCAGTATTTT
- | TRBJ1-1 | TRBV4-3 | TRBD1 | CASSLTGVTEAFF | TGCGCCAGCAGCCTGACAGGGGTCACTGAAGCTTTCTTT
- | TRBJ1-2 | TRBV11-3 | - | CASSLGVGSGGYTF | TGTGCCAGCAGCTTAGGTGTTGGGAGCGGGGGCTACACCTTC
once | TRBJ2-4 | TRBV25-1 | TRBD2 | CASSDPRGGSKNIQYF | TGTGCCAGCAGTGACCCTCGGGGGGGATCCAAAAACATTCAGTACTTC
few | TRBJ2-2 | TRBV19 | - | CASSLGPYTGELFF | TGTGCCAGTAGTTTGGGGCCTTACACCGGGGAGCTGTTTTTT
- | TRBJ1-6 | TRBV27 | - | CASSLEWVNSPLHF | TGTGCCAGCAGTTTAGAATGGGTTAATTCACCCCTCCACTTT
- | TRBJ2-7 | TRBV29-1 | - | CSVSTGRGGLGYEQYF | TGCAGCGTTTCAACGGGCCGCGGGGGCTTAGGATACGAGCAGTACTTC
- | TRBJ2-7 | TRBV11-2 | TRBD1 | CASSLYQTGSYEQYF | TGTGCCAGCAGCTTGTACCAGACAGGGTCCTACGAGCAGTACTTC
many | TRBJ1-6 | TRBV14 | - | CASARTVNNSPLHF | TGTGCCAGCGCGAGGACGGTCAATAATTCACCCCTCCACTTT
- | TRBJ2-1 | TRBV30 | - | CAWSRQGNGEQFF | TGTGCCTGGAGTAGGCAGGGTAATGGTGAGCAGTTCTTC
few | TRBJ2-5 | TRBV7-2 | TRBD2 | CASSSGLEETQYF | TGTGCCAGCAGCTCGGGACTAGAAGAGACCCAGTACTTC
- | TRBJ2-4 | TRBV27 | TRBD1 | CASSLRGTGGGDIQYF | TGTGCCAGCAGTTTACGTGGGACAGGGGGAGGAGACATTCAGTACTTC
- | TRBJ1-1 | TRBV11-2 | - | CASSSEIGAVNTEAFF | TGTGCCAGCAGCTCCGAGATAGGGGCGGTGAACACTGAAGCTTTCTTT
- | TRBJ2-5 | TRBV25-1 | - | CASSDRFIEKGSETQYF | TGTGCCAGCAGTGATCGTTTTATCGAGAAGGGCAGCGAGACCCAGTACTTC
- | TRBJ2-5 | TRBV29-1 | TRBD1 | CSGLRDRGETQYF | TGCAGCGGCCTCCGGGACAGGGGAGAGACCCAGTACTTC
medium-sized | TRBJ1-5 | TRBV2 | TRBD1 | CASSTGSNQPQHF | TGTGCCAGTTCGACAGGGAGCAATCAGCCCCAGCATTTT
- | TRBJ1-4 | TRBV5-1 | TRBD1 | CASSLEGQGGNEKLFF | TGCGCCAGCAGCTTGGAGGGACAGGGGGGAAATGAAAAACTGTTTTTT
few | TRBJ1-2 | TRBV5-6 | - | CASSLEQAKGYTF | TGTGCCAGCAGCTTGGAACAAGCAAAGGGCTACACCTTC
few | TRBJ2-4 | TRBV29-1 | TRBD2 | CSVGQGGRAKNIQYF | TGCAGCGTTGGCCAGGGAGGGAGGGCCAAAAACATTCAGTACTTC
- | TRBJ1-2 | TRBV11-2 | - | CASSYSGLQGYTF | TGTGCCAGCAGCTACTCGGGGTTGCAAGGCTACACCTTC
- | TRBJ1-6 | TRBV29-1 | TRBD1 | CSVSTGDSPLHF | TGCAGCGTTTCAACAGGGGACTCACCCCTCCACTTT
- | TRBJ2-7 | TRBV2 | - | CATGTRGSYEQYF | TGTGCCACCGGGACCCGAGGGTCCTACGAGCAGTACTTC
- | TRBJ1-2 | TRBV29-1 | TRBD1 | CSVAGTGYGNGYTF | TGCAGCGTGGCTGGGACAGGGTATGGAAATGGCTACACCTTC
- | TRBJ2-3 | TRBV30 | - | CASQTTSTDTQYF | TGTGCCTCCCAAACTACCTCCACAGATACGCAGTATTTT
- | TRBJ1-1 | TRBV2 | TRBD1 | CASRGQANTEAFF | TGTGCCAGCAGGGGACAGGCGAACACTGAAGCTTTCTTT
- | TRBJ2-7 | TRBV30 | - | CAWDSLYEQYF | TGTGCCTGGGACAGCTTGTACGAGCAGTACTTC
- | TRBJ2-7 | TRBV29-1 | - | CSANYGSSYEQYF | TGCAGCGCCAATTACGGGAGCTCCTACGAGCAGTACTTC
- | TRBJ2-5 | TRBV5-1 | TRBD2 | CASSGGPGLAKETQYF | TGCGCCAGCAGCGGAGGCCCGGGACTAGCCAAAGAGACCCAGTACTTC
- | TRBJ2-2 | TRBV30 | - | CAWSVLGKTGELFF | TGTGCCTGGAGTGTACTGGGGAAAACCGGGGAGCTGTTTTTT
few | TRBJ1-5 | TRBV4-3 | - | CASSEEGSGNQPQHF | TGCGCCAGCAGCGAAGAGGGGAGCGGCAATCAGCCCCAGCATTTT
once | TRBJ1-1 | TRBV30 | - | CAWSVRADTEAFF | TGTGCCTGGAGTGTAAGGGCAGACACTGAAGCTTTCTTT
- | TRBJ1-2 | TRBV2 | - | CASSEIRGDGYTF | TGTGCCAGCAGTGAAATCCGGGGAGATGGCTACACCTTC
- | TRBJ1-6 | TRBV7-2 | TRBD1 | CASSPEGTANSPLHF | TGTGCCAGCAGCCCCGAGGGGACAGCCAATTCACCCCTCCACTTT
few | TRBJ1-2 | TRBV4-3 | TRBD1 | CASSPGQGNYGYTF | TGCGCCAGCAGCCCGGGACAGGGAAACTATGGCTACACCTTC
- | TRBJ2-1 | TRBV5-4 | TRBD2 | CASSWDYSVSYNEQFF | TGTGCCAGCAGCTGGGACTATTCGGTCTCCTACAATGAGCAGTTCTTC
- | TRBJ1-5 | TRBV10-3 | - | CAISEFGSNQPQHF | TGTGCCATCAGTGAGTTTGGGAGCAATCAGCCCCAGCATTTT